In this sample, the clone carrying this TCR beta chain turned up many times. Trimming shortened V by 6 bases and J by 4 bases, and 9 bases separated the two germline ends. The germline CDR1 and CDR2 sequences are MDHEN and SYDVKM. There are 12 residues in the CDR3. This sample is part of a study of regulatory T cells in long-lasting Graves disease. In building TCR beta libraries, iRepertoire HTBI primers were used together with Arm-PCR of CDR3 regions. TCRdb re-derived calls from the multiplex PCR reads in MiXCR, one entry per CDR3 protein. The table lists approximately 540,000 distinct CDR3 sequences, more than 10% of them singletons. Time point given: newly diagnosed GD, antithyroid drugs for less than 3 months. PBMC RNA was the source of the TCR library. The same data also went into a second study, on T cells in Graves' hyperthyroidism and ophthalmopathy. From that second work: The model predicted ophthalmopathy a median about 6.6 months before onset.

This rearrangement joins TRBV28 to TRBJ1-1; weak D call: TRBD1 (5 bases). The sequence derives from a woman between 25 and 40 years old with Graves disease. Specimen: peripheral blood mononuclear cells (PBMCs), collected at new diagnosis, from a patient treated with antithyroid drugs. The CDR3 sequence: CASRGVSTEAFF. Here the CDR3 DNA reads TGTGCCAGCAGGGGGGTGTCCACTGAAGCTTTCTTT.